One and the same sample provided the 13 T cell receptor beta chains below, sequenced in a study of T cell responses to AZD1222 COVID-19 vaccine. TCRdb's copy holds only in-frame clones and misses some; the assay was immunoSEQ multiplex PCR. This sample carries roughly 170,000 clones, approximately 94% of them seen once, and the ten largest clones take approximately 1.5%. The starting material was peripheral blood, obtained 28 days after the second AZD1222 dose. The receptors originated from an adult who received the AZD1222 COVID-19 vaccine.

This rearrangement joins TRBV6-5 to TRBJ1-1; the D gene is possibly TRBD1 (5 bases). This CDR3 has 16 amino acids. Trimming shortened V by 0 bases and J by 1 base, and 12 bases separated the two germline ends. Germline V CDR1 and CDR2: MNHEY, SVGAGI. CDR3 residues: CASSYSRVGPNTEAFF. In DNA form, the CDR3 reads TGTGCCAGCAGTTACTCGAGGGTGGGGCCGAACACTGAAGCTTTCTTT.

Of note for this clone: Distinct nucleotide sequences in the sample also encode this CDR3. This chain uses TRBV18 with TRBJ1-1, with D uncertain. The germline V gene encodes CDR1 KGHSH and CDR2 LQKENI. The CDR3 spans 13 residues. V shed 4 bases and J shed 1 base, with 7 bases lying between them. The CDR3, as DNA: TGTGCCAGCTCACAGGGCACGAACACTGAAGCTTTCTTT. Translated, it gives CASSQGTNTEAFF.

J is TRBJ1-1 and V is TRBV19; D is unclear. The CDR3 loop spans 11 amino acids. Trimming stripped 8 bases from V and 1 base from J, with 5 bases between. Germline CDR1 reads LNHDA; CDR2 reads SQIVND (reference sequence). Written as DNA, the CDR3 is TGTGCCAGTGGTAGGAACACTGAAGCTTTCTTT. This gives the protein CASGRNTEAFF.

The chain employs TRBV15 and TRBJ1-1, with TRBD1 matching over 7 bases. The V segment lost 0 bases and the J segment 0 bases; nucleotides outside the gene matches: 1. This CDR3 has 15 residues. Germline V lookup: CDR1 LNHNV, CDR2 YYDKDF (reference sequence). As DNA, the CDR3 is TGTGCCACCAGCAGAGAAGGGACAGTGAACACTGAAGCTTTCTTT. It yields the protein CATSREGTVNTEAFF.

This clone was detected only a few times. The J gene is TRBJ1-2, the V gene TRBV2, with D unresolved. The CDR3 is made up of 14 amino acids. Germline loops: CDR1 SNHLY, CDR2 FYNNEI. V was pared by 3 bases and J by 8 bases, with 16 bases between. CDR3 coding DNA: TGTGCCAGCAGTGATAGACGGCCCTCTGGGGGCTACACCTTC. It yields the protein CASSDRRPSGGYTF.

The V and J genes are TRBV6-4 and TRBJ2-2; 8 bases are a match to TRBD2. Germline V CDR1 and CDR2: MRHNA, SNTAGT. The CDR3 consists of 14 residues. The V gene end was trimmed by 4 bases and the J gene end by 7 bases; junction bases not matched to a gene: 5. The CDR3 nucleotides are TGTGCCAGCAGTGTCCGGGAGGGCCTCGGGGAGCTGTTTTTT. Translating gives CASSVREGLGELFF.

This chain links TRBV2 with TRBJ1-1; D is perhaps TRBD1 (5 bases). The length of the CDR3 is 15 residues. With 6 bases removed from V and 1 base from J, the gap between germline ends came to 15 bases. Germline-derived CDR1 and CDR2 are SNHLY and FYNNEI. CDR3 DNA sequence: TGTGCCAGCAGGTCTTGGGGGACGGAGAACACTGAAGCTTTCTTT. Translation gives CASRSWGTENTEAFF.

This chain uses TRBV7-2 with TRBJ1-4; D is undetermined. Germline-derived CDR1 and CDR2 are SGHTA and FQGNSA. The ends were cut back, 3 bases at V and 8 bases at J, with 13 bases in the middle. CDR3 size: 14 residues. For the CDR3, the DNA is TGTGCCAGCAGCTTGGACCTCGGAAAAGAAAAACTGTTTTTT. Its protein is CASSLDLGKEKLFF.

The V call is TRBV6-1, the J call TRBJ1-2, with a tentative D call TRBD1 (6 bases). Trimming shortened V by 1 base and J by 2 bases, and 17 bases separated the two germline ends. Germline V gives CDR1 MNHNS, CDR2 SASEGT. This CDR3 contains 17 residues. The CDR3, as DNA: TGTGCCAGCAGTGAAGAATCGAGAGGGGGGTGGAACTATGGCTACACCTTC. It codes for CASSEESRGGWNYGYTF.

The J gene is TRBJ1-1, the V gene TRBV25-1; D unresolved. Trimming left V 10 bases short and J 0 bases short, with 18 bases between. The CDR3 runs to 15 residues. Germline loops: CDR1 MGHDK, CDR2 SYGVNS. The CDR3 region has the DNA TGTGCCAAATCTTTAATGGGGAAACTGAACACTGAAGCTTTCTTT. It translates to CAKSLMGKLNTEAFF.

V is TRBV4-1 and J is TRBJ1-2; D may be TRBD1 (5 bases). Trimming took 0 bases from V and 7 from J, leaving 9 bases between them. CDR1 is MGHRA, CDR2 YSYEKL, per germline. This CDR3 is built from 13 residues. The CDR3 nucleotides read TGCGCCAGCAGCCAAGACAGGGTCTTTGGCTACACCTTC. Translating it yields CASSQDRVFGYTF.

The rearrangement links TRBV28 to TRBJ2-7, with D possibly matching TRBD1 (6 bases). The CDR3 loop spans 14 amino acids. Trimming pared 5 bases from V and 4 bases from J, leaving 15 bases between. Germline loops: CDR1 MDHEN, CDR2 SYDVKM. The CDR3 is CASSHRVRSYEQYF. The CDR3 bases are TGTGCCAGCAGTCACAGGGTAAGGTCTTACGAGCAGTACTTC. Full variable domain (rest looked up from reference TRBV28 and TRBJ2-7): DVKVTQSSRYLVKRTGEKVFLECVQDMDHENMFWYRQDPGLGLRLIYFSYDVKMKEKGDIPEGYSVSREKKERFSLILESASTNQTSMYLCASSHRVRSYEQYFGPGTRLTVT.

In its sample, this clone was seen a few times. This rearrangement joins TRBV6-4 to TRBJ2-1, with 13 bases lining up with TRBD2. V was pared by 0 bases and J by 7 bases, with 9 bases of the junction left unmatched. There are 18 residues in the CDR3. CDR1 MRHNA and CDR2 SNTAGT come from the germline V gene. The CDR3 nucleotides read TGTGCCAGCAGTGACTCAGGGACTAGCGGGGCCACTTATAATGAGCAGTTCTTC. Translation: CASSDSGTSGATYNEQFF.